These T cell receptor beta chains were read from a single sample in a study of blood T cell repertoires in COVID-19. The assay was immunoSEQ multiplex PCR, and TCRdb's table has in-frame clones only and misses some. The sample lists approximately 210,000 clones, about nine tenths seen once, with more than 2% in the top ten. The material sequenced was PBMCs or T cells enriched from blood (not recorded which). The receptors come from a woman under 40 who had recovered from COVID-19. Each CDR3 is given with its conserved first and last residue. A D gene is named only where the DNA matches it firmly. Where a row states a size, it is once, few, many or the class of an expanded clone; other rows omit it.

13	TRBV19	-	-	TRBJ2-7	TGTGCCAGTAGCGGGACTGAGGCCTACGAGCAGTACTTC	CASSGTEAYEQYF
15	TRBV7-6	-	-	TRBJ2-5	TGTGCCAGCAGCTTAGTTCGGGAGCCTCGGGAGACCCAGTACTTC	CASSLVREPRETQYF
14	TRBV7-9	-	-	TRBJ1-1	TGTGCCAGCAGCCCGACGGAGGAGAACACTGAAGCTTTCTTT	CASSPTEENTEAFF
16	TRBV19	TRBD1	-	TRBJ1-5	TGTGCCAGTAGTCCCGGGGACAGGGGGCGCCTTCAGCCCCAGCATTTT	CASSPGDRGRLQPQHF
13	TRBV4-3	-	-	TRBJ2-1	TGCGCCAGCAGCCGGGAGTCGGGCAATGAGCAGTTCTTC	CASSRESGNEQFF
13	TRBV5-1	-	-	TRBJ1-1	TGCGCCAGCAGCTTGACAAACAGTGTTGAAGCTTTCTTT	CASSLTNSVEAFF
13	TRBV29-1	-	-	TRBJ1-1	TGCAGCGTGGGAAACTACAGGGTCTCTGAAGCTTTCTTT	CSVGNYRVSEAFF
14	TRBV18	-	-	TRBJ1-5	TGTGCCAGCTCACTGGGGGCGGAGGCTCAGCCCCAGCATTTT	CASSLGAEAQPQHF
17	TRBV27	TRBD1	-	TRBJ1-5	TGTGCCAGCAGTACAGGACAGGGGTCGTATAGCAATCAGCCCCAGCATTTT	CASSTGQGSYSNQPQHF
13	TRBV9	-	-	TRBJ1-6	TGTGCCAGCAGCGTAACCGGGGATTCACCCCTCCACTTT	CASSVTGDSPLHF
16	TRBV5-4	TRBD1	-	TRBJ1-2	TGTGCCAGCAGCCTCCCGGGACAGGGAGGTATCAGGGGCTACACCTTC	CASSLPGQGGIRGYTF
16	TRBV5-1	TRBD1	-	TRBJ2-1	TGCGCCAGCAGCTTGGTTACCGGGACAGATTACAATGAGCAGTTCTTC	CASSLVTGTDYNEQFF
13	TRBV4-3	-	few	TRBJ1-3	TGCGCCAGCAACACAGGGACTGGAAACACCATATATTTT	CASNTGTGNTIYF
12	TRBV6-5	-	-	TRBJ2-7	TGTGCCAGCAGTTACGCGGGGTCCGAGCAGTACTTC	CASSYAGSEQYF
16	TRBV7-6	-	-	TRBJ2-1	TGTGCCAGCAGCTTAGTGGCGGGACAGTCCTACAATGAGCAGTTCTTC	CASSLVAGQSYNEQFF
17	TRBV7-6	-	-	TRBJ1-1	TGTGCCAGCAGCTTAAACGTGAGGAGAGGAGTGCGCACTGAAGCTTTCTTT	CASSLNVRRGVRTEAFF
15	TRBV6-5	-	-	TRBJ1-4	TGTGCCAGCAGTTACTCGTTCGGGGTAGGGGAAAAACTGTTTTTT	CASSYSFGVGEKLFF
16	TRBV19	TRBD1	-	TRBJ1-3	TGTGCCAGTAGCCCCGCCGGGACAGGGATTGGAAACACCATATATTTT	CASSPAGTGIGNTIYF
16	TRBV5-1	TRBD2	-	TRBJ2-3	TGCGCCAGCAGCGCGGGACTAGCGGGAAGCACAGATACGCAGTATTTT	CASSAGLAGSTDTQYF
13	TRBV24-1	TRBD1	-	TRBJ1-1	TGTGCCACCAGGACAGGGGGGAACACTGAAGCTTTCTTT	CATRTGGNTEAFF
15	TRBV18	-	-	TRBJ1-5	TGTGCCAGCTCACCAATGGGAGACCTCAATCAGCCCCAGCATTTT	CASSPMGDLNQPQHF
16	TRBV7-9	TRBD1	-	TRBJ1-4	TGTGCCAGCAGCCCTCCCCAACAGGGGTCTGGTGAAAAACTGTTTTTT	CASSPPQQGSGEKLFF
15	TRBV9	TRBD1	-	TRBJ1-4	TGTGCCAGCAGCGGCCCAGGGGACAGGCAGGGAAAACTGTTTTTT	CASSGPGDRQGKLFF
13	TRBV27	TRBD1	-	TRBJ1-2	TGTGCCAGCAGTTTTAACAGGGGCTCCGGCTACACCTTC	CASSFNRGSGYTF
14	TRBV27	-	-	TRBJ1-5	TGTGCCAGCAGAGACGGGTATAGCAATCAGCCCCAGCATTTT	CASRDGYSNQPQHF
12	TRBV12-3/TRBV12-4	-	-	TRBJ2-2	TGTGCCAGCAGTTCCTCCGCCGGGGAGCTGTTTTTT	CASSSSAGELFF
14	TRBV6-5	TRBD1	-	TRBJ2-7	TGTGCCAGCAGTTACGGGAGACAGGGCTACGAGCAGTACTTC	CASSYGRQGYEQYF
15	TRBV27	-	-	TRBJ1-1	TGTGCCAGCAGTCATCCTCAGGGCAGCGGGACTGAAGCTTTCTTT	CASSHPQGSGTEAFF
14	TRBV6-2/TRBV6-3	TRBD2	-	TRBJ2-1	TGTGCCAGCAGCCCGGGACTAGCTAGCGATGAGCAGTTCTTC	CASSPGLASDEQFF
14	TRBV27	-	few	TRBJ1-2	TGTGCCAGCAGTTTCTTGGGGGGAAACTATGGCTACACCTTC	CASSFLGGNYGYTF
16	TRBV11-2	-	-	TRBJ2-7	TGTGCCAGCAGCTTAGTGTCCCCTTTAGTACGTTACGAGCAGTACTTC	CASSLVSPLVRYEQYF
14	TRBV5-5	-	-	TRBJ1-4	TGTGCCAGCAGCCCCCAGGGGACAAATGAAAAACTGTTTTTT	CASSPQGTNEKLFF
15	TRBV7-2	-	-	TRBJ1-3	TGTGCCAGCAGCAATCCGGGGGTGGTGGGAAACACCATATATTTT	CASSNPGVVGNTIYF
12	TRBV18	-	few	TRBJ2-3	TGTGCCAGCTCCCAGGGTGGAGATACGCAGTATTTT	CASSQGGDTQYF
13	TRBV7-9	-	-	TRBJ1-3	TGTGCCAGCAGCTCCGGTTCTGGAAACACCATATATTTT	CASSSGSGNTIYF
16	TRBV7-9	TRBD2	once	TRBJ2-2	TGTGCCAGCAGCCTCGGACTAGCGGGAGGAACCGGGGAGCTGTTTTTT	CASSLGLAGGTGELFF
19	TRBV19	TRBD1	once	TRBJ1-5	TGTGCCAGTAGTAGAGGGACAGTGCTACGGGGGTATAGCAATCAGCCCCAGCATTTT	CASSRGTVLRGYSNQPQHF
16	TRBV5-1	-	-	TRBJ1-3	TGCGCCAGCAGTTTGGACTCGGTGAGCTCTGGAAACACCATATATTTT	CASSLDSVSSGNTIYF
14	TRBV7-2	TRBD2	-	TRBJ2-7	TGTGCCAGCAGCCCTTCAGCGGGGGGCTACGAGCAGTACTTC	CASSPSAGGYEQYF
14	TRBV5-4	TRBD1	once	TRBJ2-5	TGTGCCAGCAGCTTGGAACAGGGGAGAGAGACCCAGTACTTC	CASSLEQGRETQYF
18	TRBV9	TRBD2	-	TRBJ2-1	TGTGCCAGCAGCATTCCGGGACTAGCGGGAGGAGGGGACAATGAGCAGTTCTTC	CASSIPGLAGGGDNEQFF
14	TRBV6-6	-	once	TRBJ2-5	TGTGCCAGCAGTTACCCCCCCCCAGGGGAGACCCAGTACTTC	CASSYPPPGETQYF
14	TRBV27	TRBD1	-	TRBJ1-1	TGTGCCAGCAGTTCCTGGACAGGGAACACTGAAGCTTTCTTT	CASSSWTGNTEAFF